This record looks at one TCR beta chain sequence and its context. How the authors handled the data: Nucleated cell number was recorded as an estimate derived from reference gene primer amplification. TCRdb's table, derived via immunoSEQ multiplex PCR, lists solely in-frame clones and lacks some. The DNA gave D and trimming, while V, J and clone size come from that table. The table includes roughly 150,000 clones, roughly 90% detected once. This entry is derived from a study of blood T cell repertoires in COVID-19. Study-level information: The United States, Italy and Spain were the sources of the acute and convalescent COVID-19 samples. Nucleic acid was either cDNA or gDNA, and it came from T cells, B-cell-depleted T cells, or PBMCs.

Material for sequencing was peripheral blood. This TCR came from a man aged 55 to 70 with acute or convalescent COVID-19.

The CDR3 here is CASSARSGGADEQFF. CDR3 nucleotide sequence: TGCGCCAGCAGCGCCCGTAGCGGGGGGGCAGATGAGCAGTTCTTC. The J gene is TRBJ2-1, the V gene TRBV5-1; TRBD2 matches at 11 bases. J lost 8 bases, V lost 4 bases, and 8 bases had no gene match. The CDR3 totals 15 residues. In germline, CDR1 is SGHRS, CDR2 YFSETQ. The variable domain in full, with the rest retrieved from reference TRBV5-1 and TRBJ2-1, is KAGVTQTPRYLIKTRGQQVTLSCSPISGHRSVSWYQQTPGQGLQFLFEYFSETQRNKGNFPGRFSGRQFSNSRSEMNVSTLELGDSALYLCASSARSGGADEQFFGPGTRLTVL.